This T cell receptor (beta chain) was identified during a study of identical twins. General study points: Conclusions were drawn cross-sectionally by statistical analysis, without following the same donors.

In this sample, this clonotype turned up many times. Its antigen is still unknown. A universal primer site was incorporated via template switching, and the cDNA contained unique molecular identifiers. TCRdb re-analysed the 5' RACE reads in MiXCR, keeping a single row per CDR3 protein. There are 550,000 to 800,000 distinct CDR3 sequences in the sample; just over 7% occur only once, and around 1.6% lies in the top ten. Trimming left V 4 bases short and J 7 bases short, with 11 bases between. The CDR3 has 12 amino acids. The same sample was also used in a study of yellow fever vaccine responses in identical twins.

The sequence was obtained from a woman under 30 in good health. The sample was PBMCs. V and J are TRBV12-3 or TRBV12-4 and TRBJ2-7, with D perhaps matching TRBD1 (6 bases). CDR3 bases: TGTGCCAGCAGTTCAATCGGGACAGAGCAGTACTTC. Amino acid sequence: CASSSIGTEQYF.